The rows below give T cell receptor beta chains drawn from one sample of a study of T-cell reconstitution after alpha-beta-depleted transplantation in children. TCRdb analysed the PCR reads with MiXCR anew, one entry per CDR3 protein. The sample shows a few hundred thousand distinct CDR3 sequences, roughly 16% of them seen only once. The sequences come from PBMCs, mostly from graft donor cells, collected 360 days after TCRalphabeta/CD19-depleted stem cell transplant. The receptors originated from a boy younger than two who had a stem cell transplant for Wiskott-Aldrich syndrome, so the T cells may come from the graft donor. CDR3s include the opening cysteine and the closing phenylalanine or tryptophan. The D gene is left open where the match is weak. Size values are once, few and many counts, or a class for expanded clones, and some rows have none.

d_gene	j_gene	abundance	v_gene	CDR3aa	CDR3nt
.	TRBJ2-2	.	TRBV11-1	CASSLKLVAGQGHTGELFF	TGTGCCAGCAGCTTAAAATTAGTAGCGGGACAGGGACACACCGGGGAGCTGTTTTTT
.	TRBJ2-2	many	TRBV5-1	CASASTGGAPGELFF	TGCGCCAGCGCCTCAACCGGGGGCGCCCCCGGGGAGCTGTTTTTT
.	TRBJ1-5	few	TRBV4-2	CASSQDGISNQPQHF	TGTGCCAGCAGCCAAGATGGGATCAGCAATCAGCCCCAGCATTTT
.	TRBJ2-7	.	TRBV12-3/TRBV12-4	CASSPSVAYEQYF	TGTGCCAGCAGTCCTTCCGTAGCCTACGAGCAGTACTTC
.	TRBJ2-5	few	TRBV20-1	CSARDEGMETQYF	TGCAGTGCTAGAGATGAGGGTATGGAGACCCAGTACTTC
.	TRBJ2-4	few	TRBV3-1	CASSQAVLAKNIQYF	TGTGCCAGCAGCCAAGCAGTGCTAGCCAAAAACATTCAGTACTTC
.	TRBJ2-5	.	TRBV12-3/TRBV12-4	CASRPPGAQETQYF	TGTGCCAGCAGACCCCCCGGGGCCCAAGAGACCCAGTACTTC
.	TRBJ2-1	.	TRBV20-1	CSAYKGLDNEQFF	TGCAGTGCTTATAAGGGCCTCGACAATGAGCAGTTCTTC
.	TRBJ2-2	.	TRBV12-3/TRBV12-4	CASSLPERTLNTGELFF	TGTGCCAGCAGTTTACCCGAGCGGACCCTGAACACCGGGGAGCTGTTTTTT
.	TRBJ1-1	many	TRBV5-1	CASSLGTQSNTEAFF	TGCGCCAGCAGCTTGGGAACACAGTCGAACACTGAAGCTTTCTTT
.	TRBJ2-1	few	TRBV10-2	CASIKGREQFF	TGCGCCAGCATAAAGGGGCGTGAGCAGTTCTTC
.	TRBJ2-7	.	TRBV12-3/TRBV12-4	CASSLQVPSMEQYF	TGTGCCAGCAGTTTACAGGTCCCCTCGATGGAGCAGTACTTC
.	TRBJ2-2	.	TRBV6-5	CASSYTYRISNTGELFF	TGTGCCAGCAGTTACACCTACAGAATCTCGAACACCGGGGAGCTGTTTTTT
.	TRBJ2-5	few	TRBV20-1	CSAREGTHRGETQYF	TGCAGTGCTAGAGAAGGGACCCACCGCGGAGAGACCCAGTACTTC
TRBD2	TRBJ2-3	.	TRBV20-1	CSASGTSGADTQYF	TGCAGTGCTAGTGGGACTAGCGGAGCAGATACGCAGTATTTT
TRBD2	TRBJ2-2	many	TRBV9	CASSVMASGTNTGELFF	TGTGCCAGCAGCGTAATGGCTAGCGGGACGAACACCGGGGAGCTGTTTTTT
TRBD1	TRBJ1-2	.	TRBV12-3/TRBV12-4	CASSFGGQHGYTF	TGTGCCAGCAGTTTTGGGGGACAGCATGGCTACACCTTC
TRBD1	TRBJ1-2	few	TRBV6-1	CASSKTGGEGYTF	TGTGCCAGCAGCAAGACAGGGGGAGAAGGCTACACCTTC
.	TRBJ2-3	.	TRBV4-3	CASSSREDTQYF	TGCGCCAGCAGCTCCCGGGAAGATACGCAGTATTTT
.	TRBJ1-6	few	TRBV10-3	CATLGRGNSPLHF	TGTGCCACTCTCGGACGGGGAAATTCACCCCTCCACTTT
.	TRBJ2-7	.	TRBV6-5	CASQTTRLRTVSYEQYF	TGTGCCAGCCAGACTACCCGACTAAGGACGGTGTCCTACGAGCAGTACTTC
.	TRBJ2-1	.	TRBV20-1	CSAQRGGGPQPNVNEQFF	TGCAGTGCTCAGCGAGGAGGAGGGCCCCAACCCAACGTCAATGAGCAGTTCTTC